This T cell receptor beta chain comes out of a study of identical twins. TCRdb redid the calling of the 5' RACE reads with MiXCR, one entry per CDR3 protein. The data contain about 530,000 distinct CDR3 sequences, around 15% of them seen just once; the ten biggest clones take up roughly 0.46%. The length of the CDR3 is 16 residues. Trimming at V came to 3 bases and at J to 6 bases, leaving 7 bases not matched to a gene. CDR1 is KGHSH, CDR2 LQKENI, per germline. This same sample was also part of a study on yellow fever vaccine responses in identical twins.

The chain is built from TRBV18 and TRBJ2-7, with 14 bases fitting TRBD2. The specimen was CD4+ T cells sorted from blood. This receptor was identified in a woman under 30 in good health. For the CDR3, the DNA is TGTGCCAGCTCACCCCCGGGACTAGCGGGAGTTTTCGAGCAGTACTTC. Its protein product is CASSPPGLAGVFEQYF.